These 8 T cell receptor beta chains came from one sample sequenced in a study of T cell clonality in common variable immunodeficiency. The method was immunoSEQ multiplex PCR; TCRdb's version includes in-frame clones alone and lacks a portion of them. Observed in the sample are around 42,000 clones, none of them singletons. Sample: peripheral blood mononuclear cells. Receptors were obtained from a person aged 18 to 70 in good health.

Remarks on this clone: The CDR3 extends 3 residues past the end of the read, so its final part is completed from the germline J gene. The rearrangement joins TRBV5-1 to TRBJ2-7; 8 positions match TRBD1. V lost 4 bases and J lost 6; bases outside the gene matches: 15. CDR3 length: 16 amino acids. The germline V gene has CDR1 SGHRS and CDR2 YFSETQ. The CDR3 DNA, read in part, is TGCGCCAGCAGCCGAACTACCGGGACAGGTTTCGGCGAG. As protein: CASSRTTGTGFGE. The full CDR3 protein is CASSRTTGTGFGEQYF.

This clone was counted many times. The read halts 3 residues ahead of the CDR3 end, with the missing end drawn from the germline J gene. The chain joins TRBV20-1 to TRBJ2-2; tentatively, D is TRBD1 (6 bases). CDR3 length: 15 amino acids. With 1 base removed from V and 3 bases from J, the gap between germline ends came to 12 bases. Germline loops: CDR1 DFQATT, CDR2 SNEGSKA (reference sequence). CDR3 sequence reads: CSARVGGAYTGELFF. CDR3 bases read: TGCAGTGCTAGAGTAGGGGGAGCCTACACCGGGGAG.

This clone was seen ten or more times. Read data end 3 residues before the CDR3 end; the end is taken from the germline J gene. The chain links TRBV30 to TRBJ1-2; D might be TRBD1 (6 bases). CDR1 is GTSNPN and CDR2 is SVGIG in the germline V gene (reference sequence). The CDR3 is made up of 16 amino acids. The CDR3 protein is CAYTTGDEVLNLGYTF. CDR3 DNA, as far as it was read: TGTGCCTACACGACAGGAGACGAAGTTCTTAACTTGGGC. Drawing the rest from reference TRBV30 and TRBJ1-2, the complete variable domain is SQTIHQWPATLVQPVGSPLSLECTVEGTSNPNLYWYRQAAGRGLQLLFYSVGIGQISSEVPQNLSASRPQDRQFILSSKKLLLSDSGFYLCAYTTGDEVLNLGYTFGSGTRLTVV.

This clone was observed many times. The CDR3 is CASSYSSSGTGYNEQFF. The sequenced part of the CDR3 DNA is TGTGCCAGCAGTTACTCGAGTAGCGGGACAGGCTACAATGAG. The chain has TRBV6-2 or TRBV6-3 and TRBJ2-1, with D perhaps matching TRBD1 or TRBD2 (8 bases each). The CDR3 end lies 3 residues beyond the end of the read and is filled in from the germline J gene. This CDR3 is 17 amino acids long. V was pared by 0 bases and J by 3 bases, with 15 bases between. Germline V gene sequence: CDR1 MNHEY, CDR2 SVGEGT.

In this sample, this clone turned up many times. Read coverage stops 3 residues before the CDR3 terminus; the germline J gene supplies the remainder. The chain carries TRBV3-1 (or the pseudogene TRBV3-2) and TRBJ2-7; a possible D gene is TRBD1 (5 bases). Deletions cut 1 base from V and 0 bases from J, with 10 bases between. This CDR3 is 15 amino acids long. CDR1 is LGHDT and CDR2 is YNNKEL in the germline V gene (reference sequence). CDR3 bases read: TGTGCCAGCAGCCAAGCGTTGACAGCCTCCTACGAG. Its protein product is CASSQALTASYE. The whole CDR3 region reads CASSQALTASYEQYF.

This clone was found many times. The CDR3 goes on 3 residues after the read ends, and that part is filled in from the germline J gene. J is TRBJ2-7 and V is TRBV4-2; D gene uncertain. Trimming removed 0 bases at V and 3 bases at J, with 6 bases between. This CDR3 spans 13 amino acids. The V gene's germline CDR1 is LGHNA and CDR2 YNFKEQ. The CDR3 DNA, read in part, is TGTGCCAGCAGCCAAGATCTCAGCTACGAG. This encodes CASSQDLSYE. The full-length CDR3 reads as CASSQDLSYEQYF.

There are many counts of this clone. The sequence runs out 3 residues before the end of the CDR3; the remainder is reconstructed from the germline J gene. The J gene is TRBJ1-1, the V gene TRBV7-9; TRBD1 matches at 9 bases. After removal of 5 bases from V and 4 bases from J, the junction contained 5 bases not matched to a gene. The CDR3 sequence is 14 residues long. Germline V gives CDR1 SEHNR, CDR2 FQNEAQ (reference sequence). The CDR3 bases that were read are TGTGCCAGCAGCCTTATGACAGGGGGCACTGAA. Protein product: CASSLMTGGTE. The full CDR3 is CASSLMTGGTEAFF.

This clone was found a few times. The read terminates 3 residues ahead of where the CDR3 ends, so the germline J gene completes it. The genes are TRBV5-1 and TRBJ2-1; 8 nucleotides align to TRBD2. V was pared by 4 bases and J by 8 bases, with 23 bases of the junction left unmatched. Germline lookup yields CDR1 SGHRS and CDR2 YFSETQ. This CDR3 contains 19 residues. CDR3 DNA, as far as it was read: TGCGCCAGCAGCACTCCCCCCTCAGCGGGAGTTGGGGCTTCGGATGAG. Its protein is CASSTPPSAGVGASDE. The complete CDR3 sequence is CASSTPPSAGVGASDEQFF.